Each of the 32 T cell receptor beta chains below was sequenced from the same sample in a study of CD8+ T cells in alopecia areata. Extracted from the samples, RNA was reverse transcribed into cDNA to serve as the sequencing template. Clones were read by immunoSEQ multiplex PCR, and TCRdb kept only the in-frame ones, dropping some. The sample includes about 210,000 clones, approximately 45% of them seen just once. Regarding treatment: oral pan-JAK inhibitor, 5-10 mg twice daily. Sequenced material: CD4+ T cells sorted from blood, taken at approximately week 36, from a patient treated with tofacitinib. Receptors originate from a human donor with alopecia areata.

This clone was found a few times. The CDR3 DNA reads TGTGCCAGCAGCACGGGACTAGCAGACTACAATGAGCAGTTCTTC. Amino acid sequence: CASSTGLADYNEQFF. The rearrangement links TRBV7-3 to TRBJ2-1; TRBD2 matches 9 bases. The CDR3 length is 15 residues. Trimming cost V 5 bases and J 3 bases; bases outside gene matches: 5. Germline loops: CDR1 SGHTA, CDR2 FQGTGA.

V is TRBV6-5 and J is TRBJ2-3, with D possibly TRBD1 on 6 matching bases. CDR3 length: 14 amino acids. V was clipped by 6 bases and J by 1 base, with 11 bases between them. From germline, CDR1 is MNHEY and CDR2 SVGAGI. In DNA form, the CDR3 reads TGTGCCAGCAGCCGGGACACCCGCACAGATACGCAGTATTTT. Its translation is CASSRDTRTDTQYF.

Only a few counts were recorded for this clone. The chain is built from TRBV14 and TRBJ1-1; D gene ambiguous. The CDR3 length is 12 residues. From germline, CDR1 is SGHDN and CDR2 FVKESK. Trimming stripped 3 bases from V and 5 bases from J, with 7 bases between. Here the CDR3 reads CASSHAGTEAFF. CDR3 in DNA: TGTGCCAGCAGCCATGCCGGGACTGAAGCTTTCTTT.

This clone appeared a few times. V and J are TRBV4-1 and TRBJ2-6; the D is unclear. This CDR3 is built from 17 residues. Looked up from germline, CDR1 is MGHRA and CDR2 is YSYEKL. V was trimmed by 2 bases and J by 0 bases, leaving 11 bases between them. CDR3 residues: CASSQTVTTSGANVLTF. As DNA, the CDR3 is TGCGCCAGCAGCCAAACAGTTACCACCTCTGGGGCCAACGTCCTGACTTTC.

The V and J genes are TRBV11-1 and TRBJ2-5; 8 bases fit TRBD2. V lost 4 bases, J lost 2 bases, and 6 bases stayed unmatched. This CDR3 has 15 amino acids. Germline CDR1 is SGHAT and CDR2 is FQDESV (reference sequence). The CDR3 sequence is CASSSSGSRQETQYF. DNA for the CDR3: TGTGCCAGCAGCTCGAGCGGGAGTAGGCAAGAGACCCAGTACTTC.

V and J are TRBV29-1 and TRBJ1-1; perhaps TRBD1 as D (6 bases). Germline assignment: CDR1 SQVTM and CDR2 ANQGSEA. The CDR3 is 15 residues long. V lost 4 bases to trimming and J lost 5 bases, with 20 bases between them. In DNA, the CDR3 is TGCAGCGTTGGCCGACCTCAGGGAAGGGGGACTGAAGCTTTCTTT. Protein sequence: CSVGRPQGRGTEAFF.

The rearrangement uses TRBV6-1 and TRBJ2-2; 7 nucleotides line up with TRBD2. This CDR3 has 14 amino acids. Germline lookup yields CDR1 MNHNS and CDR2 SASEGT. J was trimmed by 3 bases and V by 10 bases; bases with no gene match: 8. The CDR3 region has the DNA TGTGCCACCCCACTAGCGAAGGACACCGGGGAGCTGTTTTTT. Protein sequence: CATPLAKDTGELFF.

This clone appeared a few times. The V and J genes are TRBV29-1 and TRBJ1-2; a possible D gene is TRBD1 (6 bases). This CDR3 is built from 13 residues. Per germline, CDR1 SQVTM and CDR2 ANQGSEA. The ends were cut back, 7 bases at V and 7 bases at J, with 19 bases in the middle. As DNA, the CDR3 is TGCAGCGCTTTGACAGGACTCCGGGGTGGCTACACCTTC. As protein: CSALTGLRGGYTF.

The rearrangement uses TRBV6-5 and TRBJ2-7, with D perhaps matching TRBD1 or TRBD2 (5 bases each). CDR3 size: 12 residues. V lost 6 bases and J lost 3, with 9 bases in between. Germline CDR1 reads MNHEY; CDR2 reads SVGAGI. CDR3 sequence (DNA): TGTGCCAGCAGCCGGGGCCACTACGAGCAGTACTTC. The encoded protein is CASSRGHYEQYF.

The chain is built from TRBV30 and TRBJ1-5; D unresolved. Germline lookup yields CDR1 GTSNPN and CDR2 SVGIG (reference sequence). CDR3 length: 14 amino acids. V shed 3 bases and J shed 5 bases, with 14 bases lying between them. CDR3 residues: CAWSRPGGDQPQHF. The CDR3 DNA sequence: TGTGCCTGGAGCCGTCCCGGAGGAGATCAGCCCCAGCATTTT.

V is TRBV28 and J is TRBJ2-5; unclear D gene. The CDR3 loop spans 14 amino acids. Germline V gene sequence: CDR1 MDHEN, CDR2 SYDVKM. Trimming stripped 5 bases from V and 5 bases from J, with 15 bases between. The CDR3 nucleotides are TGTGCCAGCAGTCCCGCCCCGCAGTGGGAGACCCAGTACTTC. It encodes CASSPAPQWETQYF.

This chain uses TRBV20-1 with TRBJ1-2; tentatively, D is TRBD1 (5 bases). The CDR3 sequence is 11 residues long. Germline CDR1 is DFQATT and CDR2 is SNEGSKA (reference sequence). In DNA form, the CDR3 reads TGCACCCCATCCCGGGGGGATGGCTACACCTTC. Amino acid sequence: CTPSRGDGYTF.

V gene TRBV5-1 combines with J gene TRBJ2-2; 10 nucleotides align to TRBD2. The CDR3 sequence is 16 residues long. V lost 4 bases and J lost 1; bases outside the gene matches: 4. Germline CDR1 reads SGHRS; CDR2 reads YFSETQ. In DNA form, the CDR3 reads TGCGCCAGCAGCCACATAGCGGGAGGGAACACCGGGGAGCTGTTTTTT. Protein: CASSHIAGGNTGELFF.

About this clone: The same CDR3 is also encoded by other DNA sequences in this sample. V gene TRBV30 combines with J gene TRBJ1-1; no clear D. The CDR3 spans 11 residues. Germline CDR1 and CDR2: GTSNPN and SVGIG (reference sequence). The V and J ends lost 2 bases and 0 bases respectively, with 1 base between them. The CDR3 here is CAWSMNTEAFF. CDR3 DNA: TGTGCCTGGAGTATGAACACTGAAGCTTTCTTT.

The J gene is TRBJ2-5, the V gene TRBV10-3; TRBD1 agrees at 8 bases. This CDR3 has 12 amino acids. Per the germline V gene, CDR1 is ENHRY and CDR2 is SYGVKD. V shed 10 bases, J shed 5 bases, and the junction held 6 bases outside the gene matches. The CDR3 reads CATRQGMETQYF. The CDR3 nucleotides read TGTGCCACCCGACAGGGGATGGAGACCCAGTACTTC.

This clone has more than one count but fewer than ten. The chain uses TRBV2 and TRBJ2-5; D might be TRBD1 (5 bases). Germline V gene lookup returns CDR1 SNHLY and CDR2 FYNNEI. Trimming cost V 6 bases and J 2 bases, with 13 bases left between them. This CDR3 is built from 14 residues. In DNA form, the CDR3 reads TGTGCCAGCAGCGAGACGACAGTTCAAGAGACCCAGTACTTC. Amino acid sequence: CASSETTVQETQYF.

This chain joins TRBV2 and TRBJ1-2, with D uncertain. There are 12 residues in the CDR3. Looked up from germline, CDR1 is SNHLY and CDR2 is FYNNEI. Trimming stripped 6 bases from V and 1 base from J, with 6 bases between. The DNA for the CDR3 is TGTGCCAGCAGAGGAAATAACTATGGCTACACCTTC. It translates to CASRGNNYGYTF.

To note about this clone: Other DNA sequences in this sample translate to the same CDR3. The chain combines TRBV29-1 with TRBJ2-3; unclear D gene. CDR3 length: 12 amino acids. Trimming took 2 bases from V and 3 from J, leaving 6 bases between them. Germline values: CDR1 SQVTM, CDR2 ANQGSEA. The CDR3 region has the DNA TGCAGCGTTGAATCCGGGACAGATACGCAGTATTTT. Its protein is CSVESGTDTQYF.

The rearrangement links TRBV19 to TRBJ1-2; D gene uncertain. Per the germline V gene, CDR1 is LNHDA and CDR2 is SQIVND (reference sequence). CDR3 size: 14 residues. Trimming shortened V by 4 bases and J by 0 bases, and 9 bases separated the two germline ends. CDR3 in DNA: TGTGCCAGTAGTAAGAAGGCTTCTAACTATGGCTACACCTTC. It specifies CASSKKASNYGYTF.

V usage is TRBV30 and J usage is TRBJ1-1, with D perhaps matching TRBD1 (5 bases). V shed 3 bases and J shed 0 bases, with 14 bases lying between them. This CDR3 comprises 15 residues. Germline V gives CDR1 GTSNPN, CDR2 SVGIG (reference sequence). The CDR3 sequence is CAWSTMGRMNTEAFF. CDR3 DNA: TGTGCCTGGAGCACCATGGGACGGATGAACACTGAAGCTTTCTTT.

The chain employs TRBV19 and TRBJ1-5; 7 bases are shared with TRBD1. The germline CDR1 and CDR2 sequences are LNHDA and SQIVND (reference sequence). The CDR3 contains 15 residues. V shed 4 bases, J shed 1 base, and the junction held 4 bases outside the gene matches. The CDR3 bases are TGTGCCAGTAGTAAACAGGGGACCAGCAATCAGCCCCAGCATTTT. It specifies CASSKQGTSNQPQHF.

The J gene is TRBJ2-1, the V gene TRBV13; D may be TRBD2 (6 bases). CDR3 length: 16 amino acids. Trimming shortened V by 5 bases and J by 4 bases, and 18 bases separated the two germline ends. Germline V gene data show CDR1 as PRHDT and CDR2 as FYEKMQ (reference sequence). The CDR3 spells CASSRYLSGKYNEQFF. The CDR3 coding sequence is TGTGCCAGCAGCCGATACCTTAGCGGCAAGTACAATGAGCAGTTCTTC.

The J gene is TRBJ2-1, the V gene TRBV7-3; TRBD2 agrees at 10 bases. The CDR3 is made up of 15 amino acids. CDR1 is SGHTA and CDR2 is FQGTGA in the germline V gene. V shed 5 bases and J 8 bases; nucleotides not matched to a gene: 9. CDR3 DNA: TGTGCCAGCAGCCCTGACACTAGCGGGATTTATGAGCAGTTCTTC. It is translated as CASSPDTSGIYEQFF.

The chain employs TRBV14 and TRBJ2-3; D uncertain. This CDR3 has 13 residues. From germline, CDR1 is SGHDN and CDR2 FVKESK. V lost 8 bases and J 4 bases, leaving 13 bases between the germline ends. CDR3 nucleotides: TGTGCCAGCTCAGCGAAATGGGCAGATACGCAGTATTTT. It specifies CASSAKWADTQYF.

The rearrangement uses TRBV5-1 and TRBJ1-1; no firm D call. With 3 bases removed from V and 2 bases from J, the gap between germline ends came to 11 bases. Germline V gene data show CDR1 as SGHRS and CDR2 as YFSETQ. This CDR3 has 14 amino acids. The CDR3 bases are TGCGCCAGCAGCTATCCAGATGTTAACACTGAAGCTTTCTTT. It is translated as CASSYPDVNTEAFF.

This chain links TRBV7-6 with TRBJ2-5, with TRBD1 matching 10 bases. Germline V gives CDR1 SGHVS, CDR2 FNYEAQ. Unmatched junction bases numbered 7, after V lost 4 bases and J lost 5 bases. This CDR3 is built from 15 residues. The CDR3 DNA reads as TGTGCCAGCAGCTCCATCGGACAGGGGGGTGAGACCCAGTACTTC. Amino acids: CASSSIGQGGETQYF.

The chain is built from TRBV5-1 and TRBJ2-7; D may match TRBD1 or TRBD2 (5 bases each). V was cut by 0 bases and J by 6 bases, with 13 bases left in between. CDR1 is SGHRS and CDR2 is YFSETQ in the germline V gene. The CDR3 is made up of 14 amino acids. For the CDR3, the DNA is TGCGCCAGCAGCTTGGCCGTAGGGGCGGGCGAGCAGTACTTC. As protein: CASSLAVGAGEQYF.

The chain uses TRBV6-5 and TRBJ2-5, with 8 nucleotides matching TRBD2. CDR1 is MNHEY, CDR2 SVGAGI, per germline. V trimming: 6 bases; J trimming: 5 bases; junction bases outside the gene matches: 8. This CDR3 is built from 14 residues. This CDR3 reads CASSRAGAGETQYF. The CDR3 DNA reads TGTGCCAGCAGCCGAGCGGGAGCTGGTGAGACCCAGTACTTC.

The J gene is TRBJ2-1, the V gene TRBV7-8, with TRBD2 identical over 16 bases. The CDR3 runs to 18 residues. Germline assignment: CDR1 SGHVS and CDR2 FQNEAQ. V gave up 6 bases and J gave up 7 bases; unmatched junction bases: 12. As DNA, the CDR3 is TGTGCCAGCAGGCCGACCGGGACTAGCGGGAGGGCCGGGAATGAGCAGTTCTTC. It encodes CASRPTGTSGRAGNEQFF.

The CDR3 here is CASSLGESYGYTF. Written as DNA, the CDR3 is TGTGCCAGCAGCCTGGGCGAGAGCTATGGCTACACCTTC. The genes are TRBV11-2 and TRBJ1-2; D gene unclear. The length of the CDR3 is 13 residues. Trimming pared 5 bases from V and 4 bases from J, leaving 11 bases between. CDR1 SGHAT and CDR2 FQNNGV come from the germline V gene.

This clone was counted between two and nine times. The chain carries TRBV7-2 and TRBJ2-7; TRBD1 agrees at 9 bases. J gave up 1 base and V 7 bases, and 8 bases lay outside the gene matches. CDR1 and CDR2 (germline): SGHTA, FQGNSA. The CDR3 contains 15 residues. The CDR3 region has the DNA TGTGCCAGCATCCCAGACAGGGGGGGGTCCTACGAGCAGTACTTC. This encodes CASIPDRGGSYEQYF.

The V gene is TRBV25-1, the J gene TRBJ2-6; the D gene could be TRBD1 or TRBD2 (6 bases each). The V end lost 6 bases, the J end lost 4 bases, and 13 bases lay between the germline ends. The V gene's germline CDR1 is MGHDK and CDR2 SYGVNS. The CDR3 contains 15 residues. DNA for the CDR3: TGTGCCAGCAGGGAGGGGGGATCCGGGGCCAACGTCCTGACTTTC. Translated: CASREGGSGANVLTF.